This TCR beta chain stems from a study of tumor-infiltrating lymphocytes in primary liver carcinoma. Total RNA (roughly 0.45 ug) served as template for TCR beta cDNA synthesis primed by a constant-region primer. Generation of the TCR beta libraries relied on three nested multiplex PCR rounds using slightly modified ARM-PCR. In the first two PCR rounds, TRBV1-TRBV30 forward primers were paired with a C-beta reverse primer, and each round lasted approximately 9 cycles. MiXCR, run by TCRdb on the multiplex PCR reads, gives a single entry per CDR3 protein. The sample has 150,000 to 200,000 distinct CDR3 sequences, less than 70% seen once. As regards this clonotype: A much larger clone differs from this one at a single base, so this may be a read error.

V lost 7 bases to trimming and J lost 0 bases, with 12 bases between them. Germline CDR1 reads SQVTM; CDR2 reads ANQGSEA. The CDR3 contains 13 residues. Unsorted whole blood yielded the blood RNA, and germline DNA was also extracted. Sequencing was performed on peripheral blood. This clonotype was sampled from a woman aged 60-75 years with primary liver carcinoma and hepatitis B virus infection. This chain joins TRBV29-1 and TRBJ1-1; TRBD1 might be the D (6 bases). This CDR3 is CSADSSMNTEAFF. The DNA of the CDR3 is TGCAGCGCGGACAGTAGTATGAACACTGAAGCTTTCTTT.